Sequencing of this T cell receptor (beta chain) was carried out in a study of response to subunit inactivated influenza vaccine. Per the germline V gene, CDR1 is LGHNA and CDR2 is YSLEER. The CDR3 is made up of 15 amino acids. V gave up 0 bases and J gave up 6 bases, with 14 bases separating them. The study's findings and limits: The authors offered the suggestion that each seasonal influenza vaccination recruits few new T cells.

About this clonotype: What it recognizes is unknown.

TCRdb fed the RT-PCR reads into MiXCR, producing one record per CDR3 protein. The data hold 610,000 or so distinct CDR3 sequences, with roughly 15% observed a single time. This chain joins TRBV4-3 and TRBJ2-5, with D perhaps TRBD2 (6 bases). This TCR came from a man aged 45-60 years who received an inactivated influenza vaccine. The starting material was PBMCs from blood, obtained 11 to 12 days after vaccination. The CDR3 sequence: CASSQDLRGGKTQYF. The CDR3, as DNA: TGCGCCAGCAGCCAAGATCTGCGGGGAGGCAAGACCCAGTACTTC.